These T cell receptor beta chains were read from a single sample in a study of T-cell reconstitution after alpha-beta-depleted transplantation in children. MiXCR, run by TCRdb on the PCR reads, gives a single entry per CDR3 protein. This sample yields 500,000 or so distinct CDR3 sequences, of which roughly 11% are seen a single time; 12% to 15% belongs to the top ten. This specimen consisted of PBMCs, mostly from graft donor cells, obtained 180 days after TCRalphabeta/CD19-depleted stem cell transplant. These receptors were collected from a female patient younger than 10 who had a stem cell transplant for aplastic anemia, so the T cells may come from the graft donor. Both conserved end residues are part of each CDR3. The order of the fields is clone size, V gene, J gene, D gene, CDR3 protein, CDR3 DNA. A D gene is named only where the DNA matches it firmly. Clone size appears in some rows only: once, few, many, or a class for an expanded clone.

clone size: many; V gene: TRBV12-3/TRBV12-4; J gene: TRBJ2-2; D gene: -; CDR3 protein: CASSPREKTGELFF; CDR3 DNA: TGTGCCAGCAGTCCCCGGGAGAAAACCGGGGAGCTGTTTTTT
clone size: many; V gene: TRBV10-3; J gene: TRBJ2-7; D gene: TRBD1; CDR3 protein: CAVGQGGPLEQYF; CDR3 DNA: TGTGCCGTTGGACAGGGGGGCCCTCTGGAGCAGTACTTC
clone size: -; V gene: TRBV7-2; J gene: TRBJ1-2; D gene: -; CDR3 protein: CASSRSGTQAGYTF; CDR3 DNA: TGTGCCAGCAGCCGGTCCGGGACACAAGCTGGCTACACCTTC
clone size: few; V gene: TRBV3-1; J gene: TRBJ2-7; D gene: -; CDR3 protein: CASSPGPSGEQYF; CDR3 DNA: TGTGCCAGCAGCCCGGGGCCATCAGGCGAGCAGTACTTC
clone size: few; V gene: TRBV20-1; J gene: TRBJ2-1; D gene: TRBD2; CDR3 protein: CSARMVRLADYNEQFF; CDR3 DNA: TGCAGTGCTAGAATGGTTCGGCTAGCGGACTACAATGAGCAGTTCTTC
clone size: -; V gene: TRBV11-2; J gene: TRBJ2-2; D gene: TRBD1; CDR3 protein: CASSLVRQGLTGELFF; CDR3 DNA: TGTGCCAGCAGCTTAGTAAGACAGGGATTAACCGGGGAGCTGTTTTTT
clone size: -; V gene: TRBV12-3/TRBV12-4; J gene: TRBJ2-7; D gene: -; CDR3 protein: CASSFSDTGLYEQYF; CDR3 DNA: TGTGCCAGCAGTTTTAGTGACACGGGCTTGTACGAGCAGTACTTC
clone size: -; V gene: TRBV4-1; J gene: TRBJ2-1; D gene: -; CDR3 protein: CASSQEKADLGNEQFF; CDR3 DNA: TGCGCCAGCAGCCAAGAAAAGGCGGACCTAGGGAATGAGCAGTTCTTC
clone size: -; V gene: TRBV11-2; J gene: TRBJ2-3; D gene: TRBD2; CDR3 protein: CASSLGTSGSATDTQYF; CDR3 DNA: TGTGCCAGCAGCTTAGGGACTAGCGGGAGTGCCACAGATACGCAGTATTTT
clone size: -; V gene: TRBV6-1; J gene: TRBJ1-3; D gene: -; CDR3 protein: CASSQGHRMGNTIYF; CDR3 DNA: TGTGCCAGCAGTCAAGGGCACCGGATGGGAAACACCATATATTTT
clone size: few; V gene: TRBV15; J gene: TRBJ1-5; D gene: -; CDR3 protein: CATSRVGCQPQHF; CDR3 DNA: TGTGCCACCAGCAGAGTTGGCTGTCAGCCCCAGCATTTT
clone size: -; V gene: TRBV18; J gene: TRBJ1-5; D gene: -; CDR3 protein: CASSPRPRRQPQHF; CDR3 DNA: TGTGCCAGCTCACCACGGCCGCGGAGGCAGCCCCAGCATTTT
clone size: -; V gene: TRBV18; J gene: TRBJ2-3; D gene: TRBD2; CDR3 protein: CASSPLAGVRDTQYF; CDR3 DNA: TGTGCCAGCTCACCATTAGCGGGAGTGAGAGATACGCAGTATTTT
clone size: few; V gene: TRBV28; J gene: TRBJ1-1; D gene: -; CDR3 protein: CASSLRVGRTEAFF; CDR3 DNA: TGTGCCAGCAGTTTAAGGGTGGGGAGAACTGAAGCTTTCTTT
clone size: many; V gene: TRBV7-2; J gene: TRBJ2-5; D gene: -; CDR3 protein: CASSLGTKVQETQYF; CDR3 DNA: TGTGCCAGCAGCTTGGGGACGAAAGTCCAAGAGACCCAGTACTTC
clone size: -; V gene: TRBV24-1; J gene: TRBJ2-3; D gene: -; CDR3 protein: CATSDLVAGWDTQYF; CDR3 DNA: TGTGCCACCAGTGATTTGGTTGCAGGGTGGGATACGCAGTATTTT
clone size: few; V gene: TRBV12-3/TRBV12-4; J gene: TRBJ1-6; D gene: TRBD1; CDR3 protein: CASSTQKGTGNSPLHF; CDR3 DNA: TGTGCCAGCAGTACACAAAAGGGGACAGGGAATTCACCCCTCCACTTT
clone size: -; V gene: TRBV29-1; J gene: TRBJ2-2; D gene: -; CDR3 protein: CSSGETGELFF; CDR3 DNA: TGCAGCTCGGGGGAAACCGGGGAGCTGTTTTTT
clone size: few; V gene: TRBV6-2/TRBV6-3; J gene: TRBJ2-1; D gene: -; CDR3 protein: CASSPHFNEQFF; CDR3 DNA: TGTGCCAGCAGTCCCCATTTCAATGAGCAGTTCTTC
clone size: many; V gene: TRBV20-1; J gene: TRBJ1-1; D gene: TRBD1; CDR3 protein: CSARPFTGGFGEAFF; CDR3 DNA: TGCAGTGCTAGGCCTTTCACAGGGGGCTTCGGTGAAGCTTTCTTT
clone size: few; V gene: TRBV6-5; J gene: TRBJ2-6; D gene: TRBD1; CDR3 protein: CASSWLTGGFGANVLTF; CDR3 DNA: TGTGCCAGCAGTTGGCTGACAGGGGGTTTTGGGGCCAACGTCCTGACTTTC
clone size: many; V gene: TRBV12-3/TRBV12-4; J gene: TRBJ2-6; D gene: -; CDR3 protein: CASTLKSSGANVLTF; CDR3 DNA: TGTGCCAGCACCCTTAAAAGCTCTGGGGCCAACGTCCTGACTTTC
clone size: many; V gene: TRBV25-1; J gene: TRBJ2-5; D gene: -; CDR3 protein: CASIKETQYF; CDR3 DNA: TGTGCCAGCATCAAGGAGACCCAGTACTTC
clone size: few; V gene: TRBV28; J gene: TRBJ1-1; D gene: -; CDR3 protein: CASSPTGGKAHTEAFF; CDR3 DNA: TGTGCCAGCAGTCCGACGGGGGGGAAAGCGCACACTGAAGCTTTCTTT
clone size: -; V gene: TRBV6-1; J gene: TRBJ1-4; D gene: -; CDR3 protein: CASTRTQTNEKLFF; CDR3 DNA: TGTGCCAGCACCCGAACCCAAACTAATGAAAAACTGTTTTTT
clone size: -; V gene: TRBV6-5; J gene: TRBJ2-4; D gene: TRBD2; CDR3 protein: CASSYSLAGAKNIQYF; CDR3 DNA: TGTGCCAGCAGTTACTCGTTAGCGGGAGCCAAAAACATTCAGTACTTC
clone size: many; V gene: TRBV12-3/TRBV12-4; J gene: TRBJ1-4; D gene: -; CDR3 protein: CASSLRGARRGYEKLFF; CDR3 DNA: TGTGCCAGCAGTTTAAGGGGGGCTCGGCGGGGATATGAAAAACTGTTTTTT
clone size: -; V gene: TRBV27; J gene: TRBJ2-3; D gene: TRBD2; CDR3 protein: CAHGTSADTQYF; CDR3 DNA: TGTGCCCATGGGACTAGCGCAGATACGCAGTATTTT
clone size: -; V gene: TRBV20-1; J gene: TRBJ2-5; D gene: -; CDR3 protein: CSARVVPMQETQYF; CDR3 DNA: TGCAGTGCTAGAGTTGTCCCGATGCAAGAGACCCAGTACTTC